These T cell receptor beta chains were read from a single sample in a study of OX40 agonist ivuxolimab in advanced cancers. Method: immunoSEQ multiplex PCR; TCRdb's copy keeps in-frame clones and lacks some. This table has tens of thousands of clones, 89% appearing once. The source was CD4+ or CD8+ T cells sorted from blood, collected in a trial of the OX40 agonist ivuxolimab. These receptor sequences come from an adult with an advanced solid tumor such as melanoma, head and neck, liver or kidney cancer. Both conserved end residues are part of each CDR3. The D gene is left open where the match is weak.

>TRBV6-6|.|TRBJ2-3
CASSPRPDTQYF
TGTGCCAGCAGCCCTCGCCCAGATACGCAGTATTTT
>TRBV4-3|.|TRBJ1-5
CASSQRRAGNQPQHF
TGCGCCAGCAGCCAACGCAGGGCTGGGAATCAGCCCCAGCATTTT
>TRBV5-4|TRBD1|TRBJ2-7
CASSLGGQGAGEQYF
TGTGCCAGCAGCTTGGGCGGACAGGGGGCGGGTGAGCAGTACTTC
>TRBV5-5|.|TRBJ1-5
CASSLTGQPQHF
TGTGCCAGCAGCTTGACCGGCCAGCCCCAGCATTTT
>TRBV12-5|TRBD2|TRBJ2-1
CASGPRTSGGENEQFF
TGTGCTAGTGGTCCTCGGACTAGCGGGGGGGAAAATGAGCAGTTCTTC
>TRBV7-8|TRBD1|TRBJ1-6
CASSLMDRGQPLHF
TGTGCCAGCAGCTTAATGGACAGGGGGCAACCCCTCCACTTT
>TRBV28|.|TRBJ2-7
CASSPRYEQYF
TGTGCCAGCAGTCCCCGCTACGAGCAGTACTTC
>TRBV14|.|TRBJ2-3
CASSQDLGRSGTDTQYF
TGTGCCAGCAGCCAAGATCTGGGCAGATCGGGAACAGATACGCAGTATTTT
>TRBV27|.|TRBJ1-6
CASTPGTTYNSPLHF
TGTGCCAGCACACCGGGCACAACCTATAATTCACCCCTCCACTTT
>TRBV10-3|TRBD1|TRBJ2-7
CAISESTGGFHEQYF
TGTGCCATCAGTGAGTCGACAGGGGGCTTTCACGAGCAGTACTTC